What follows is one TCR beta chain and its context. Just one base apart from a much larger clone, this may be a read error. TCRdb re-analysed the 5' RACE reads in MiXCR, keeping a single row per CDR3 protein. The sample consists of 6,500 to 8,500 distinct CDR3 sequences, 35% to 45% of them appearing once. Trimming left V 4 bases short and J 1 base short, with 13 bases between. Per germline, CDR1 MGHRA and CDR2 YSYEKL. CDR3 length: 15 residues. Sequencing was performed on tumor-infiltrating memory CD4+ T cells sorted from the breast tumor. Subset meaning: memory CD4+ T cells, CD4+CD45RO+CD25-. This sequence joins TRBV4-1 and TRBJ2-5, with unresolved D. This receptor was taken from a female donor with breast cancer. CDR3 protein: CASSRFLGPQETQYF. Here the CDR3 DNA reads TGCGCCAGCAGCCGGTTCCTCGGACCCCAAGAGACCCAGTACTTC.